These T cell receptor beta chains were read from a single sample in a study. TCRdb re-called the 5' RACE reads with MiXCR, one entry per CDR3 protein. The profile shows about 43,000 distinct CDR3 sequences, around 23% of them singletons. The sample taken for sequencing was Tregs sorted from a lymph node. The source of these receptors is a female donor with breast cancer. Each CDR3 is given with its conserved first and last residue. Fields, in order: D gene, V gene, J gene, clone size, CDR3 DNA, CDR3 protein. The D gene is left open where the match is weak. Some rows mark clone size as missing; the rest say once, few, many or name a class of expanded clone.

D gene: TRBD2
V gene: TRBV6-1
J gene: TRBJ2-7
clone size: many
CDR3 DNA: TGTGCCAGCAGCGAAGGGACTAGCGGGTTCTACGAGCAGTACTTC
CDR3 protein: CASSEGTSGFYEQYF

D gene: -
V gene: TRBV11-1
J gene: TRBJ2-2
clone size: -
CDR3 DNA: TGTACCAGCAGCTTAGAACAGAACACCGGGGAGCTGTTTTTT
CDR3 protein: CTSSLEQNTGELFF

D gene: TRBD2
V gene: TRBV5-1
J gene: TRBJ2-3
clone size: -
CDR3 DNA: TGCGCCAGCAAAGTTACTAGCGGATACAGCACAGATACGCAGTATTTT
CDR3 protein: CASKVTSGYSTDTQYF

D gene: -
V gene: TRBV20-1
J gene: TRBJ1-5
clone size: -
CDR3 DNA: TGCAGTGCTAGATCTCTGGCAGTCCACAATCAGCCCCAGCATTTT
CDR3 protein: CSARSLAVHNQPQHF

D gene: -
V gene: TRBV27
J gene: TRBJ2-7
clone size: -
CDR3 DNA: TGTGCCAGCAGTTTAAGGGGGGCCTCCTACGAGCAGTACTTC
CDR3 protein: CASSLRGASYEQYF

D gene: TRBD2
V gene: TRBV6-2/TRBV6-3
J gene: TRBJ2-7
clone size: -
CDR3 DNA: TGTGCCAGCAGTTACTCGGCTAGCGGGAGATCCTACGAGCAGTACTTC
CDR3 protein: CASSYSASGRSYEQYF

D gene: TRBD1
V gene: TRBV3-1
J gene: TRBJ1-2
clone size: many
CDR3 DNA: TGTGCCAGCAGCCCCCGACAGGGAAGCTATGGCTACACCTTC
CDR3 protein: CASSPRQGSYGYTF

D gene: TRBD2
V gene: TRBV15
J gene: TRBJ2-1
clone size: many
CDR3 DNA: TGTGCCACCAGTCCCCATATCCCGGGGGGGTACCTAATCAATGAGCAGTTCTTC
CDR3 protein: CATSPHIPGGYLINEQFF

D gene: -
V gene: TRBV24-1
J gene: TRBJ2-1
clone size: -
CDR3 DNA: TGTACCACCAGTGTGATAGGGCGTGAGCAGTTCTTC
CDR3 protein: CTTSVIGREQFF

D gene: -
V gene: TRBV5-1
J gene: TRBJ2-6
clone size: many
CDR3 DNA: TGCGCCAGCAGCTTGAGGTCTGGGGCCAACGTCCTGACTTTC
CDR3 protein: CASSLRSGANVLTF

D gene: -
V gene: TRBV7-8
J gene: TRBJ1-4
clone size: -
CDR3 DNA: TGCGCCAGCAGCTCTCTAGTTGGTGATGAAAAACTGTTTTTT
CDR3 protein: CASSSLVGDEKLFF

D gene: -
V gene: TRBV4-1
J gene: TRBJ1-1
clone size: -
CDR3 DNA: TGCGCCAGCAGCCTACATGAGACAGACACTGAAGCTTTCTTT
CDR3 protein: CASSLHETDTEAFF

D gene: -
V gene: TRBV4-1
J gene: TRBJ2-2
clone size: many
CDR3 DNA: TGCGCCAGCAGCCAATGGGCAGGGGACACCGGGGAGCTGTTTTTT
CDR3 protein: CASSQWAGDTGELFF

D gene: -
V gene: TRBV20-1
J gene: TRBJ1-6
clone size: few
CDR3 DNA: TGCAGTGCTAGAGTGGAGGGGGGCAATGTCGATTCACCCCTCCACTTT
CDR3 protein: CSARVEGGNVDSPLHF

D gene: TRBD1
V gene: TRBV5-1
J gene: TRBJ2-1
clone size: many
CDR3 DNA: TGCGCCAGCAGCTTCACAGGGGTGCAGTTCTTC
CDR3 protein: CASSFTGVQFF

D gene: -
V gene: TRBV25-1
J gene: TRBJ1-2
clone size: -
CDR3 DNA: TGTGCCAGCAGTGACCCCTACTGGGACAAAGGGGGCTACACCTTC
CDR3 protein: CASSDPYWDKGGYTF

D gene: -
V gene: TRBV30
J gene: TRBJ2-1
clone size: few
CDR3 DNA: TGTGCCTGGAGTATTAATACCAACAATGAGCAGTTCTTC
CDR3 protein: CAWSINTNNEQFF

D gene: -
V gene: TRBV4-2
J gene: TRBJ2-2
clone size: many
CDR3 DNA: TGTGCCAGCAGCCTTAGGGCGTCTGGAGGGACCGGGGAGCTGTTTTTT
CDR3 protein: CASSLRASGGTGELFF

D gene: TRBD1
V gene: TRBV4-1
J gene: TRBJ1-5
clone size: -
CDR3 DNA: TGCGCCAGCAGCTCGACAGGGGCTACCAATCAGCCCCAGCATTTT
CDR3 protein: CASSSTGATNQPQHF

D gene: -
V gene: TRBV4-2
J gene: TRBJ2-7
clone size: few
CDR3 DNA: TGTGCCAGCAGCCAAGAGGACAACTCATGGAACGAGCAGTACTTC
CDR3 protein: CASSQEDNSWNEQYF

D gene: TRBD1
V gene: TRBV6-5
J gene: TRBJ1-6
clone size: -
CDR3 DNA: TGTGCCAGCAGTGGGACAGGGGGTTTAGATTCACCCCTCCACTTT
CDR3 protein: CASSGTGGLDSPLHF

D gene: -
V gene: TRBV5-4
J gene: TRBJ2-5
clone size: once
CDR3 DNA: TGTGCCAGCAGCTTTTCGGGGGAAAGTTCTGAGACCCAGTACTTC
CDR3 protein: CASSFSGESSETQYF

D gene: -
V gene: TRBV24-1
J gene: TRBJ1-5
clone size: few
CDR3 DNA: TGTGCCACCAGTGATTTGAACAGCAATCAGCCCCAGCATTTT
CDR3 protein: CATSDLNSNQPQHF